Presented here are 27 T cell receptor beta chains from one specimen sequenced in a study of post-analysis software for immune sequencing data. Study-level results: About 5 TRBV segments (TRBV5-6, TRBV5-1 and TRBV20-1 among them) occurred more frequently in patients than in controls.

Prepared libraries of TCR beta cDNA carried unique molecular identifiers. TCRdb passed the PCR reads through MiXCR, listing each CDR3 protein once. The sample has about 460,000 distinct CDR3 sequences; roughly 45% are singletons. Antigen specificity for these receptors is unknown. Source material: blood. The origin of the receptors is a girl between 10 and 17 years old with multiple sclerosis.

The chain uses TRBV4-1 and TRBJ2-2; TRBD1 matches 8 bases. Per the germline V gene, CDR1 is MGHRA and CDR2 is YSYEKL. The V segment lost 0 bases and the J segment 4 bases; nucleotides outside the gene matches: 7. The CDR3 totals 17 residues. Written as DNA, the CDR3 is TGCGCCAGCAGCCAAGATTTGGAGACAGGGGCCACCGGGGAGCTGTTTTTT. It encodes CASSQDLETGATGELFF.

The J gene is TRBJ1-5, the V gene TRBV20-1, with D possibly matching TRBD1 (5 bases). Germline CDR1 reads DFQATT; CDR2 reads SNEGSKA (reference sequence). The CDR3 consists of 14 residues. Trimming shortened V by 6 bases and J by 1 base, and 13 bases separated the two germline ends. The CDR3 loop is CSAKGDPSNQPQHF. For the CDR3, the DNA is TGCAGTGCCAAAGGGGATCCCAGCAATCAGCCCCAGCATTTT.

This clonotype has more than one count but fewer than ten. CDR3 coding DNA: TGTGCCAGCAGCTCCAAGCTTATTCCAGGGAACATTCAGTACTTC. Translating gives CASSSKLIPGNIQYF. The V and J genes are TRBV5-5 and TRBJ2-4; D possibly corresponds to TRBD1 (5 bases). CDR1 and CDR2 (germline): SGHKS, YYEKEE (reference sequence). Trimming stripped 3 bases from V and 7 bases from J, with 17 bases between. The CDR3 totals 15 residues.

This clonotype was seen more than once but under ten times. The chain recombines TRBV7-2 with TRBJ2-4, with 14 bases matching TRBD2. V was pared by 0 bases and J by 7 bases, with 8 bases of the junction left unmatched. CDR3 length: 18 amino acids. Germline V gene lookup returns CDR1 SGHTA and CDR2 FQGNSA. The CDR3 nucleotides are TGTGCCAGCAGCTTAGCGACTAGCGGGAGGGCCAGGGGGAACATTCAGTACTTC. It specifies CASSLATSGRARGNIQYF. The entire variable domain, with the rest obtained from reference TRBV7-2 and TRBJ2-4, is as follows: GAGVSQSPSNKVTEKGKDVELRCDPISGHTALYWYRQSLGQGLEFLIYFQGNSAPDKSGLPSDRFSAERTGGSVSTLTIQRTQQEDSAVYLCASSLATSGRARGNIQYFGAGTRLSVL.

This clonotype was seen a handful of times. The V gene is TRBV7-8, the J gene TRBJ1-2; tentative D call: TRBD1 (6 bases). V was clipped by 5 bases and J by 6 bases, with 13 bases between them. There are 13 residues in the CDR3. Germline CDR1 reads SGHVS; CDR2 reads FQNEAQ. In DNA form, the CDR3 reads TGTGCCAGCAGCCGGGACAAAGACCATGGCTACACCTTC. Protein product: CASSRDKDHGYTF.

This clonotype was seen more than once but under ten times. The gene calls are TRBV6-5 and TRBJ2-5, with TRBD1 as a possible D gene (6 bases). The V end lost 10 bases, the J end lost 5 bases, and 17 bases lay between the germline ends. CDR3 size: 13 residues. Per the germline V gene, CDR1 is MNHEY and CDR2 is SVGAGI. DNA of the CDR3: TGTGCCACCTCACAGGGATTTATTGAGACCCAGTACTTC. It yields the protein CATSQGFIETQYF.

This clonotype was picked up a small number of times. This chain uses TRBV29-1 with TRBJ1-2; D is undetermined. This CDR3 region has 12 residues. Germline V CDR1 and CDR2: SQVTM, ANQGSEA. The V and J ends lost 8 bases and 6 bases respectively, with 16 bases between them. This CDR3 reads CSSQLMGNGYTF. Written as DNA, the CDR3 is TGCAGCTCCCAGTTAATGGGGAATGGCTACACCTTC.

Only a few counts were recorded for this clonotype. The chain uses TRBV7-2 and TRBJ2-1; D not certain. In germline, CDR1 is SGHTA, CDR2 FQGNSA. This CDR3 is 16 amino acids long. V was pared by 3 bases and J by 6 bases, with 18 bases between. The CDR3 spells CASSLPKLGLVNEQFF. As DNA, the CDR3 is TGTGCCAGCAGCTTGCCGAAGCTAGGGTTAGTCAATGAGCAGTTCTTC.

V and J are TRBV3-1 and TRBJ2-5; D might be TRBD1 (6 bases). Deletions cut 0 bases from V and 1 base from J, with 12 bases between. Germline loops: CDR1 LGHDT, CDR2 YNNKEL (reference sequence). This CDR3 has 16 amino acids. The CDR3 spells CASSQDLGTPQETQYF. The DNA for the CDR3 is TGTGCCAGCAGCCAAGATCTCGGGACACCCCAAGAGACCCAGTACTTC.

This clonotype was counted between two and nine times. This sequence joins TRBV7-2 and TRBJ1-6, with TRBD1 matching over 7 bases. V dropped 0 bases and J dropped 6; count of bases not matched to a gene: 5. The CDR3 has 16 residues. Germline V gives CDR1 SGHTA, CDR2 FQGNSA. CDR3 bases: TGTGCCAGCAGCTTAGCGTGGGCAGGGGGTAATTCACCCCTCCACTTT. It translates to CASSLAWAGGNSPLHF.

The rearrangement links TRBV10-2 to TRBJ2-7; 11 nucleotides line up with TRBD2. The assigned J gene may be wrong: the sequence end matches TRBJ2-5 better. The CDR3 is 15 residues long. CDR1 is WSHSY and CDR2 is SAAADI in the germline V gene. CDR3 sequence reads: CATRGSGRAQETQYF. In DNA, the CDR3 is TGCGCCACCAGGGGTAGCGGGAGGGCTCAAGAGACCCAGTACTTC.

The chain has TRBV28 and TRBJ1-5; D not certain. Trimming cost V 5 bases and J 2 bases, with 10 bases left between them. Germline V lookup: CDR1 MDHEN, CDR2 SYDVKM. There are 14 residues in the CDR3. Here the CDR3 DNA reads TGTGCCAGCAGTCGGTTGGTCGGCAATCAGCCCCAGCATTTT. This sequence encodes CASSRLVGNQPQHF. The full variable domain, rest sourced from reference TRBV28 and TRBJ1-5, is DVKVTQSSRYLVKRTGEKVFLECVQDMDHENMFWYRQDPGLGLRLIYFSYDVKMKEKGDIPEGYSVSREKKERFSLILESASTNQTSMYLCASSRLVGNQPQHFGDGTRLSIL.

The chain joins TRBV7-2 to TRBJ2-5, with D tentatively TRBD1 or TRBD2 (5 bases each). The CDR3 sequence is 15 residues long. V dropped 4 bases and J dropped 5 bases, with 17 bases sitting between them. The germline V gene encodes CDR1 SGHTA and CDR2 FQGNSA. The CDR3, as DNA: TGTGCCAGCAGCTCTGCCGGGACCTTATGGGAGACCCAGTACTTC. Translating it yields CASSSAGTLWETQYF.

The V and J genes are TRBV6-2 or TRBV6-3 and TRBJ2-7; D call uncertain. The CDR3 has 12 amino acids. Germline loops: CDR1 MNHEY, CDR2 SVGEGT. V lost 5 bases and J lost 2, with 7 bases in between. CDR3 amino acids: CASSRLTYEQYF. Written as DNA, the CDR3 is TGTGCCAGCAGTAGACTTACCTACGAGCAGTACTTC.

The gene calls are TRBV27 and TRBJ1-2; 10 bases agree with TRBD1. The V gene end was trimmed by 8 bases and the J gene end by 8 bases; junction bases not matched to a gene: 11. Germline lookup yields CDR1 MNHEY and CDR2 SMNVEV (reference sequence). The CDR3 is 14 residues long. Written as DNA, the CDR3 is TGTGCCAGCGGCGGACAGGGGGGGATTGAGGGCTACACCTTC. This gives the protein CASGGQGGIEGYTF.

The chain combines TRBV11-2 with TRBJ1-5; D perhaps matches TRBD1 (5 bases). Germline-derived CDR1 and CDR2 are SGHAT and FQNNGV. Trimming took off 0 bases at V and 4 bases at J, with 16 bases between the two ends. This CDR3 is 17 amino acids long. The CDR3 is CASSLDIFGGGNQPQHF. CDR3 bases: TGTGCCAGCAGCTTAGATATATTCGGGGGGGGGAATCAGCCCCAGCATTTT.

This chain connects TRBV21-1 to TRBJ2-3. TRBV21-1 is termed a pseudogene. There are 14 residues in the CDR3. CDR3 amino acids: CASSIGSSTDTQYF. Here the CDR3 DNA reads TGTGCCAGCAGCATAGGTAGCAGCACAGATACGCAGTATTTT.

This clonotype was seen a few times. The CDR3 here is CASSGRGGQGPYEQYF. CDR3 nucleotide sequence: TGTGCCAGCAGCGGGCGGGGGGGACAGGGTCCCTACGAGCAGTACTTC. This chain joins TRBV7-9 and TRBJ2-7; D could derive from TRBD1 or TRBD2 (9 bases each). V was clipped by 5 bases and J by 2 bases, with 19 bases between them. The CDR3 covers 16 residues. Germline assignment: CDR1 SEHNR and CDR2 FQNEAQ (reference sequence).

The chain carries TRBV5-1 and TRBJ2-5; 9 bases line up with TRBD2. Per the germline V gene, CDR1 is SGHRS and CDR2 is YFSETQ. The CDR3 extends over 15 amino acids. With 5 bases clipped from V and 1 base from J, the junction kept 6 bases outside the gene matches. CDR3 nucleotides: TGCGCCAGCAGACAAGGGACTAGCTTCCAAGAGACCCAGTACTTC. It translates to CASRQGTSFQETQYF.

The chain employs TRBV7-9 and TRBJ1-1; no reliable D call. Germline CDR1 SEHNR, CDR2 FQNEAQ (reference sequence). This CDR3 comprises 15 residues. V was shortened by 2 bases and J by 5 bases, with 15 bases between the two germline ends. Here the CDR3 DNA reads TGTGCCAGCAGCTTATCGAGGGATCTGGGTACTGAAGCTTTCTTT. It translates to CASSLSRDLGTEAFF.

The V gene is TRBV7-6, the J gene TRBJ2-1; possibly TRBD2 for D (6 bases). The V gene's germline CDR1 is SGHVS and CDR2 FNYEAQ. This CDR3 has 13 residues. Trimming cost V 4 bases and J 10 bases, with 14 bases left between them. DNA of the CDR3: TGTGCCAGCAGCTCAAGACTAGTAGAGGAGCAGTTCTTC. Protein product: CASSSRLVEEQFF.

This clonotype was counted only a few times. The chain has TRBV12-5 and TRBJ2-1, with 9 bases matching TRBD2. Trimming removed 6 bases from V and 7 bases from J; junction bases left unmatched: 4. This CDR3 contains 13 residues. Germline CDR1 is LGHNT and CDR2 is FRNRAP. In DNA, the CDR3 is TGTGCTAGTGGCCGTAGCGGGAGAAATGAGCAGTTCTTC. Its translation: CASGRSGRNEQFF.

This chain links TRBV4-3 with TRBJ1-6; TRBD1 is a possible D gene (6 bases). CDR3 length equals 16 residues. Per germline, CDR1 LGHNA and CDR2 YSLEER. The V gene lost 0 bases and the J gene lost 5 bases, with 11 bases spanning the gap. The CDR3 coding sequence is TGCGCCAGCAGCCAAGATTTGGGGGGCAATAATTCACCCCTCCACTTT. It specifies CASSQDLGGNNSPLHF.

CDR3 in amino acids: CASSFDYGEQFF. The DNA of the CDR3 is TGTGCCAGCAGCTTCGACTACGGTGAGCAGTTCTTC. The gene calls are TRBV7-2 and TRBJ2-1, with D perhaps TRBD2 (5 bases). Germline CDR1 reads SGHTA; CDR2 reads FQGNSA. CDR3 length equals 12 residues. V was trimmed by 3 bases and J by 9 bases, leaving 9 bases between them. The complete variable domain, with remaining parts taken from reference TRBV7-2 and TRBJ2-1, reads GAGVSQSPSNKVTEKGKDVELRCDPISGHTALYWYRQSLGQGLEFLIYFQGNSAPDKSGLPSDRFSAERTGGSVSTLTIQRTQQEDSAVYLCASSFDYGEQFFGPGTRLTVL.

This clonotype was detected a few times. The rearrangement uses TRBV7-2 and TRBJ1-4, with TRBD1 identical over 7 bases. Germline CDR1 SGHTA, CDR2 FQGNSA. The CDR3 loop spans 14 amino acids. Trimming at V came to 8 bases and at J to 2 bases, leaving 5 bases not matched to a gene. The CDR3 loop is CASGHRGTNEKLFF. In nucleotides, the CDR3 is TGTGCCAGCGGGCACAGGGGTACTAATGAAAAACTGTTTTTT.

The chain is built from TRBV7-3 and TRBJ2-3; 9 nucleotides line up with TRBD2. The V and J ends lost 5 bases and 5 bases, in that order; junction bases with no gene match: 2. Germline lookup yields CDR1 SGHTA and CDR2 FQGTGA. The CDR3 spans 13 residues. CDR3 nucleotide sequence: TGTGCCAGCAGCCCACTAGCGGGAGATACGCAGTATTTT. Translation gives CASSPLAGDTQYF.

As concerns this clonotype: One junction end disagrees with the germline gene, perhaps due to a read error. The CDR3 DNA reads TGTGCTAGCAGCCCTGGGGGGGGAGATACGCAGTATTTT. Amino acid sequence: CASSPGGGDTQYF. J is TRBJ2-3 and V is TRBV7-7, with 7 bases matching TRBD2. Looked up from germline, CDR1 is SSHAT and CDR2 is FNYEAQ (reference sequence). The CDR3 sequence is 13 residues long.